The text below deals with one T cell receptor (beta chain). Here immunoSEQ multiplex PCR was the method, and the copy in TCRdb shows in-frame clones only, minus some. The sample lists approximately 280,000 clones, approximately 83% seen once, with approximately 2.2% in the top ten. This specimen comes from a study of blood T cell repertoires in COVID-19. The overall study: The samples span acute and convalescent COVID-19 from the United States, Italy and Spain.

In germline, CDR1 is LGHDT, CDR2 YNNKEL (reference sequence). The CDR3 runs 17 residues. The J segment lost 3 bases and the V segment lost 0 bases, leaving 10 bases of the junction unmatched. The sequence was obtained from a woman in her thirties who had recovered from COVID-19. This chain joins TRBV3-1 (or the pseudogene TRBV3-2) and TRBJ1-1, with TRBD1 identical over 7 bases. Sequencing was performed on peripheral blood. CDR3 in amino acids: CASSQDRIPRGDTEAFF. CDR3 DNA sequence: TGTGCCAGCAGCCAAGACCGAATTCCCAGGGGGGACACTGAAGCTTTCTTT.